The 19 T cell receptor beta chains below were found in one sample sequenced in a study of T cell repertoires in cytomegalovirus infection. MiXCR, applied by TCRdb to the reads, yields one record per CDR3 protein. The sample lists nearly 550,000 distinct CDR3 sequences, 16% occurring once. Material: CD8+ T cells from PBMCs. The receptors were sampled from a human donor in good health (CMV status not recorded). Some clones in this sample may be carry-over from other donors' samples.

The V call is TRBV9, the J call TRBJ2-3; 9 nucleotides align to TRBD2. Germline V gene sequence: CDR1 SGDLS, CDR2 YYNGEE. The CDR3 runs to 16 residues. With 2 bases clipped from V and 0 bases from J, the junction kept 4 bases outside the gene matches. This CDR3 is CASSVTTSGSTDTQYF. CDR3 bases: TGTGCCAGCAGCGTGACGACTAGCGGAAGCACAGATACGCAGTATTTT.

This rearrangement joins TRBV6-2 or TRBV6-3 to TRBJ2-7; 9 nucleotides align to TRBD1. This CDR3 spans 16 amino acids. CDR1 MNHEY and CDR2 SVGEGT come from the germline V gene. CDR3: CASCYNRQGGPYEQYF. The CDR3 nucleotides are TGTGCAAGCTGCTACAATCGACAGGGGGGTCCCTACGAGCAGTACTTC.

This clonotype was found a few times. In nucleotides, the CDR3 is TGTGCCAGCAGCATGGGGGCGGTCGGCTATGGCTACACCTTC. Amino acids: CASSMGAVGYGYTF. V is TRBV12-3 or TRBV12-4 and J is TRBJ1-2; possible D gene TRBD1, 6 bases. This CDR3 region has 14 residues. V dropped 6 bases and J dropped 4 bases, with 15 bases sitting between them.

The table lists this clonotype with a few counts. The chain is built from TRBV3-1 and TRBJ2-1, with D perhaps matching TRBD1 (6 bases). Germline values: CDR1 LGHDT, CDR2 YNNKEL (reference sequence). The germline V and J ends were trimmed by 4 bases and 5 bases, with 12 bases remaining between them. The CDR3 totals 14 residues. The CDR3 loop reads CASSPPGENNEQFF. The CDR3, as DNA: TGTGCCAGCAGCCCTCCAGGGGAAAACAATGAGCAGTTCTTC.

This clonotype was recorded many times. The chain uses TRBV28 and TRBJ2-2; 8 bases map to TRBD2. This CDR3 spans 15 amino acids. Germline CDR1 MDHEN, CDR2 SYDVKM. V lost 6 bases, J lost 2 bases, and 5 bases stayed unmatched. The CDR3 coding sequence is TGTGCCAGCAGAGATAGCGGGGATAACACCGGGGAGCTGTTTTTT. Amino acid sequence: CASRDSGDNTGELFF.

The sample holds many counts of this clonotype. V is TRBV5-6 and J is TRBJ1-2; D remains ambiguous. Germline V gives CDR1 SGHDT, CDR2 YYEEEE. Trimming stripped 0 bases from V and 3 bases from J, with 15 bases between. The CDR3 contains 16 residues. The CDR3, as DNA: TGTGCCAGCAGCTTGGGACCACAGTTAACTGACTATGGCTACACCTTC. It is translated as CASSLGPQLTDYGYTF.

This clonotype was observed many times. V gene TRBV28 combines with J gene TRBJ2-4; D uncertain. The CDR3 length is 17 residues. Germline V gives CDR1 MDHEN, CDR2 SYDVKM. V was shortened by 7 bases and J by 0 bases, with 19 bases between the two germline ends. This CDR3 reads CASTTGREFSAKNIQYF. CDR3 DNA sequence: TGTGCCAGCACCACGGGTCGAGAGTTTTCAGCCAAAAACATTCAGTACTTC.

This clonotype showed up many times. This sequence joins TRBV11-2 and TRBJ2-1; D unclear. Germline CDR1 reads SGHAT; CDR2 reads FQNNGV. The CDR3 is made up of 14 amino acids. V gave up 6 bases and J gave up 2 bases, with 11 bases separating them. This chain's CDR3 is CASRPSQAYNEQFF. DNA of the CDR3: TGTGCCAGCAGGCCCAGTCAAGCCTACAATGAGCAGTTCTTC.

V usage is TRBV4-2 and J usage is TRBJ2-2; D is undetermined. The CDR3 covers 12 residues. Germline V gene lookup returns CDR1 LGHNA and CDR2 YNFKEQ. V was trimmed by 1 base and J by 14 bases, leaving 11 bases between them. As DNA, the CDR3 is TGTGCCAGCAGCCAAGGGCACCGTTATCTGTTTTTT. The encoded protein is CASSQGHRYLFF.

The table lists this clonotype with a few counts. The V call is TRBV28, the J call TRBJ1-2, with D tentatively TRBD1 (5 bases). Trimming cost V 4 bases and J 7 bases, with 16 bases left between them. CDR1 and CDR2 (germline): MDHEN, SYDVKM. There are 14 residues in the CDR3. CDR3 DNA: TGTGCCAGCAGTTGGATTAGGGGTCCGCGTGGCTACACCTTC. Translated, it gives CASSWIRGPRGYTF.

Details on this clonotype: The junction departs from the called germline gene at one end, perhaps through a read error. CDR3 bases: TGTACCAGCAACCAACTAGGTGGCGACACTGAAGCTTTCTTT. Amino acids: CTSNQLGGDTEAFF. The genes are TRBV6-6 and TRBJ1-1; D unresolved. There are 14 residues in the CDR3. The V gene's germline CDR1 is MNHNY and CDR2 SVGAGI (reference sequence).

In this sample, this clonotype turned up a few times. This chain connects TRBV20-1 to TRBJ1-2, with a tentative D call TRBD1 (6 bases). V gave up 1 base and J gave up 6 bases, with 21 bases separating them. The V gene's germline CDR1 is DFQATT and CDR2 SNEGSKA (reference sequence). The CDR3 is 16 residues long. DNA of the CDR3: TGCAGTGCTAGAGTGGTAATTACGACAGGTTATAATGGCTACACCTTC. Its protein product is CSARVVITTGYNGYTF.

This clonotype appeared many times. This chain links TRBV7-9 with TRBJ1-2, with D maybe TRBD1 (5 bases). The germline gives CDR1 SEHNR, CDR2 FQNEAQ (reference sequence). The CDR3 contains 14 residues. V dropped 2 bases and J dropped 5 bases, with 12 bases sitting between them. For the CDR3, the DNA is TGTGCCAGCAGCTTACCGGTTGGGGCGTATGGCTACACCTTC. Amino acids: CASSLPVGAYGYTF.

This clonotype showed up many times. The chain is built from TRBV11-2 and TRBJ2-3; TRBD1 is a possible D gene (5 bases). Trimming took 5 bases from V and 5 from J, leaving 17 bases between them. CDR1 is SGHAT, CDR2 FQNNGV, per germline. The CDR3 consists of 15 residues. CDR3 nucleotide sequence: TGTGCCAGCAGCGCTAGGGGTGTAAAGGGAGATACGCAGTATTTT. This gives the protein CASSARGVKGDTQYF. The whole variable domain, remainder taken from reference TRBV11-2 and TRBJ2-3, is EAGVAQSPRYKIIEKRQSVAFWCNPISGHATLYWYQQILGQGPKLLIQFQNNGVVDDSQLPKDRFSAERLKGVDSTLKIQPAKLEDSAVYLCASSARGVKGDTQYFGPGTRLTVL.

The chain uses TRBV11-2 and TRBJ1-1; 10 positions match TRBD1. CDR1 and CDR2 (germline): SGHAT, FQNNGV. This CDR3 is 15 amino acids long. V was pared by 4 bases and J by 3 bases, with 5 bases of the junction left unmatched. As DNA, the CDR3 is TGTGCCAGCAGCTCCGGGACAGGGGTTGACACTGAAGCTTTCTTT. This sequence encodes CASSSGTGVDTEAFF.

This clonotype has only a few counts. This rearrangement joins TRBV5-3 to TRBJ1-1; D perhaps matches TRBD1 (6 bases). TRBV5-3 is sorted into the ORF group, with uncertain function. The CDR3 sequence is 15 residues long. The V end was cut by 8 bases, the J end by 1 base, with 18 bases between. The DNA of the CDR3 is TGTGCCAGCAGCAGAACAGGGTGGGGGAACACTGAAGCTTTCTTT. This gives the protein CASSRTGWGNTEAFF.

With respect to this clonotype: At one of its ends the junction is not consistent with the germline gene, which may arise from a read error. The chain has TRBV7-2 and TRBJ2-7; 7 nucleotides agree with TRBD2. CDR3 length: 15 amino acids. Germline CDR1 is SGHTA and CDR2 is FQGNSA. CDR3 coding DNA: TGTGCCAGCAGCTTAGGATCGGGAGGCCAACCCGAGCCGTACTTC. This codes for CASSLGSGGQPEPYF.

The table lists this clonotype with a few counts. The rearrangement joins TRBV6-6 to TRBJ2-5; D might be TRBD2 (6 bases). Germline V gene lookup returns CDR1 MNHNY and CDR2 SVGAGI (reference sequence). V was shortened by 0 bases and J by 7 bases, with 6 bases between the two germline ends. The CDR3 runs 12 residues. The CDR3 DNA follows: TGTGCCAGCAGTTACTCCGGGGGGACCCAGTACTTC. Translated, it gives CASSYSGGTQYF.

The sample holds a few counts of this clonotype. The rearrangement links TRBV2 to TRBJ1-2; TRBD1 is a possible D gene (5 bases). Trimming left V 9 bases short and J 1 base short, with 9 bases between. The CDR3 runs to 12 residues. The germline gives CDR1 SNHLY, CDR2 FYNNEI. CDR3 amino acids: CARQANNYGYTF. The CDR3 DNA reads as TGTGCCAGACAGGCTAATAACTATGGCTACACCTTC.